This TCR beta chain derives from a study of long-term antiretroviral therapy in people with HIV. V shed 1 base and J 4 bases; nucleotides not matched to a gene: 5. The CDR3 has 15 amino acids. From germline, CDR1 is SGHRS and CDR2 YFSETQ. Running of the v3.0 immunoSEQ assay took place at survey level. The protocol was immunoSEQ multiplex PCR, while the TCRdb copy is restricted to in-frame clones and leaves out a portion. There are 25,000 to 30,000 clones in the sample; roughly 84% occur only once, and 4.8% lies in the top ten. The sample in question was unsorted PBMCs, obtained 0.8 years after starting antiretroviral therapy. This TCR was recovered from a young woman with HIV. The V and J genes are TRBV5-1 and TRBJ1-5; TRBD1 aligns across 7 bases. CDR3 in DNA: TGCGCCAGCAGCTTGTCCGACAGGGAGAATCAGCCCCAGCATTTT. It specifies CASSLSDRENQPQHF.